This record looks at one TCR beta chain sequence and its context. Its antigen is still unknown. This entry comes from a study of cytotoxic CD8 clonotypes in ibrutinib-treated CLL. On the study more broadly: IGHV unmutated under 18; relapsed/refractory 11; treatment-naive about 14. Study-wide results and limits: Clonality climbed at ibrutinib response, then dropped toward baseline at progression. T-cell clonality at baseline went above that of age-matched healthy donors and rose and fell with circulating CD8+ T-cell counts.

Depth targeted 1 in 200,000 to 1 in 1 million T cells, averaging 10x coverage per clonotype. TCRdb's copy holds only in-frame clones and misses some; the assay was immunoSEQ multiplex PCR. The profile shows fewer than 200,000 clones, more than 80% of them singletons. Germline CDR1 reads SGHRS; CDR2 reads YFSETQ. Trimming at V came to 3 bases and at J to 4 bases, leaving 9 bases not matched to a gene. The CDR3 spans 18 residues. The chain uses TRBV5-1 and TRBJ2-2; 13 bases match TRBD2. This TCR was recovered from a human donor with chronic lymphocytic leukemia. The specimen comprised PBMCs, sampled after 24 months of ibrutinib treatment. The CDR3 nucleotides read TGCGCCAGCAGCTCACCGGGACTAGCGGGAAACCCCACCGGGGAGCTGTTTTTT. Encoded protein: CASSSPGLAGNPTGELFF.